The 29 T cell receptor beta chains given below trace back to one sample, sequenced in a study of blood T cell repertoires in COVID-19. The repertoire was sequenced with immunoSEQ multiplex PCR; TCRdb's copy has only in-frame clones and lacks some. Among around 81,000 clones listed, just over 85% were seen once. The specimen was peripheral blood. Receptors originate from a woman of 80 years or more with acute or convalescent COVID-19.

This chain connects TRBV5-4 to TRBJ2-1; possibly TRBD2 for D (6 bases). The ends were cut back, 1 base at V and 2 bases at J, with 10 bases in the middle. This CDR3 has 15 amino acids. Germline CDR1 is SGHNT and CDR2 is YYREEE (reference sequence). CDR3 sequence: CASSLYAGTYNEQFF. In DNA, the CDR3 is TGTGCCAGCAGCTTGTACGCGGGAACCTACAATGAGCAGTTCTTC.

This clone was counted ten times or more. The CDR3 DNA reads TGTGCCATCAGTGAAAGGGGCGGGGACACTGAAGCTTTCTTT. Its translation is CAISERGGDTEAFF. This chain joins TRBV10-3 and TRBJ1-1; possibly TRBD1 for D (5 bases). This CDR3 spans 14 amino acids. Germline values: CDR1 ENHRY, CDR2 SYGVKD. Deletions cut 3 bases from V and 3 bases from J, with 11 bases between.

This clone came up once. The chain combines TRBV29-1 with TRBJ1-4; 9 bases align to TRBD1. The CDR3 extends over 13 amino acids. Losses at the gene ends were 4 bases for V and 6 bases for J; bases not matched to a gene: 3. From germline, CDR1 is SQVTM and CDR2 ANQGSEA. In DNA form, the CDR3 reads TGCAGCGTTGGGGACAGGGTTTATGAAAAACTGTTTTTT. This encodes CSVGDRVYEKLFF. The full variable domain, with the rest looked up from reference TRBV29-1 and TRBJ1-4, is SAVISQKPSRDICQRGTSLTIQCQVDSQVTMMFWYRQQPGQSLTLIATANQGSEATYESGFVIDKFPISRPNLTFSTLTVSNMSPEDSSIYLCSVGDRVYEKLFFGSGTQLSVL.

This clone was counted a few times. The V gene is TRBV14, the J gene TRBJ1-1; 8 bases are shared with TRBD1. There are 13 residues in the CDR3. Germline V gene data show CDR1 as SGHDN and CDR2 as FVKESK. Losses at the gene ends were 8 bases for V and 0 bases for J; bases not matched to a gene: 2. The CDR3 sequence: CASRQGLNTEAFF. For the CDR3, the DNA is TGTGCCAGCCGACAGGGGTTGAACACTGAAGCTTTCTTT.

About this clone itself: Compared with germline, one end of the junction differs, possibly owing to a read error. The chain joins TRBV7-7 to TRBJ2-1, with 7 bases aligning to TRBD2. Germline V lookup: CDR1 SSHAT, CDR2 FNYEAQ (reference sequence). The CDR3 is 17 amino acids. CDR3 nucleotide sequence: TGTGCTAGCAGCCCCTCTCCGGGACGAGCGGGAAGTAATGAGCAGTTCTTC. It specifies CASSPSPGRAGSNEQFF.

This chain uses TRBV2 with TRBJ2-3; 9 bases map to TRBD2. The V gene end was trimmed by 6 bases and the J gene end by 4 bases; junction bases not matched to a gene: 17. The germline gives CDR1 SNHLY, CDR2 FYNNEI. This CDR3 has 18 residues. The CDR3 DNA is TGTGCCAGCAGGGAGGGAGCTCCTAGCGGGGACGGAGCAGATACGCAGTATTTT. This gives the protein CASREGAPSGDGADTQYF.

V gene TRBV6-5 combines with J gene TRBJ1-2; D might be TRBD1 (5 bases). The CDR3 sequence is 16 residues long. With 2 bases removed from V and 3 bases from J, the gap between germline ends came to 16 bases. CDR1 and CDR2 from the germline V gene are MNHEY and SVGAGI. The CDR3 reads CASSYHLGGEYYGYTF. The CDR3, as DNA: TGTGCCAGCAGTTACCACCTGGGGGGGGAATACTATGGCTACACCTTC.

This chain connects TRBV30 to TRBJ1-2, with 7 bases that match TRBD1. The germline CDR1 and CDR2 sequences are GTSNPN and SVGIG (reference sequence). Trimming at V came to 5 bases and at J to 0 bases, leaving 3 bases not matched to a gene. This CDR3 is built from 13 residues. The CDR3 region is CAWATGANYGYTF. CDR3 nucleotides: TGTGCCTGGGCTACAGGGGCTAACTATGGCTACACCTTC.

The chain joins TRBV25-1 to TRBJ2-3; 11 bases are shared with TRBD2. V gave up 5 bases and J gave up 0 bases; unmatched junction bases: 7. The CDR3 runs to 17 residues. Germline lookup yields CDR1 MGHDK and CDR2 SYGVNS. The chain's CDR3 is CASSRLAGGPSTDTQYF. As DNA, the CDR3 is TGTGCCAGCAGTAGGCTAGCGGGGGGCCCTAGCACAGATACGCAGTATTTT.

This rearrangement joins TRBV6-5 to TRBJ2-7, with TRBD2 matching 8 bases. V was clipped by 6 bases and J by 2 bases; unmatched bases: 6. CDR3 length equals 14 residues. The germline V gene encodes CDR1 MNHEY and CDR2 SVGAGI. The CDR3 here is CASSRTGGPYEQYF. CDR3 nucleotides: TGTGCCAGCAGCCGGACGGGAGGGCCCTACGAGCAGTACTTC.

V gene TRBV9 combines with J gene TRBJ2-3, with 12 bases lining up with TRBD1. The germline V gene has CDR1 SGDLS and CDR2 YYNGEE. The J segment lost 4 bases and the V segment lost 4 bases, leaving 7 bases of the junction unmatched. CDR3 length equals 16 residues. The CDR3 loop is CASSMRDRGLADTQYF. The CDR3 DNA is TGTGCCAGCAGCATGCGGGACAGGGGGCTTGCAGATACGCAGTATTTT.

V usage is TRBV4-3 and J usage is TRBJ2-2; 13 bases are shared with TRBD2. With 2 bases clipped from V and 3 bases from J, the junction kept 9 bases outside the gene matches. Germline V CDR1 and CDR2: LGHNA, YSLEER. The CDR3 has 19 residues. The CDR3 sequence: CASSQSGTSGTSYTGELFF. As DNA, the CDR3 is TGCGCCAGCAGCCAAAGTGGGACTAGCGGGACCAGCTACACCGGGGAGCTGTTTTTT.

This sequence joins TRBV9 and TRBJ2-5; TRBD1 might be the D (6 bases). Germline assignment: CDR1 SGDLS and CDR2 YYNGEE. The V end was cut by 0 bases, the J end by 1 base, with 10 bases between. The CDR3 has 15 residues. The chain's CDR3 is CASSVAWGLQETQYF. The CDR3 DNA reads TGTGCCAGCAGCGTAGCCTGGGGGCTCCAAGAGACCCAGTACTTC.

The CDR3 DNA reads as TGTGCCAGCAGCCGACTGGACAACTCCTACGAGCAGTACTTC. Its translation: CASSRLDNSYEQYF. This chain connects TRBV6-5 to TRBJ2-7, with a weak D call TRBD1 (5 bases). CDR1 and CDR2 from the germline V gene are MNHEY and SVGAGI. The CDR3 has 14 amino acids. V lost 6 bases to trimming and J lost 0 bases, with 12 bases between them.

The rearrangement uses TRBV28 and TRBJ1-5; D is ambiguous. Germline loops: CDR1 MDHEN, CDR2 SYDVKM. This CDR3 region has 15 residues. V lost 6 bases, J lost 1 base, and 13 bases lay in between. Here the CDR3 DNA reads TGTGCCAGCAGGTTTCCGGGTGGGAGCAATCAGCCCCAGCATTTT. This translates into CASRFPGGSNQPQHF.

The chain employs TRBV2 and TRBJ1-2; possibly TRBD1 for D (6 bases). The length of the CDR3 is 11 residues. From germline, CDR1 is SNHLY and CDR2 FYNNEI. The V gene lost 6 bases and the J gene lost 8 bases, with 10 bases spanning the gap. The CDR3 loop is CASRWDIGYTF. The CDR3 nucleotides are TGTGCCAGCAGGTGGGACATCGGCTACACCTTC.

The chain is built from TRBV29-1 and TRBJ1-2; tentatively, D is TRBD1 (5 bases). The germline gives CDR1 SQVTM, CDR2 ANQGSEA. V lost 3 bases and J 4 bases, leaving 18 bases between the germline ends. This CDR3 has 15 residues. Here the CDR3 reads CSVDPGTENLYGYTF. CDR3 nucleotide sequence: TGCAGCGTTGATCCCGGGACTGAAAACCTCTATGGCTACACCTTC. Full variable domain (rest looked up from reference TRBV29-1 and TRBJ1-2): SAVISQKPSRDICQRGTSLTIQCQVDSQVTMMFWYRQQPGQSLTLIATANQGSEATYESGFVIDKFPISRPNLTFSTLTVSNMSPEDSSIYLCSVDPGTENLYGYTFGSGTRLTVV.

The CDR3: CASVSEGTGLFEQYF. CDR3 in DNA: TGTGCCAGCGTAAGTGAGGGGACAGGGCTGTTCGAGCAGTACTTC. The chain couples TRBV6-5 to TRBJ2-7, with TRBD1 identical over 9 bases. Per the germline V gene, CDR1 is MNHEY and CDR2 is SVGAGI. The CDR3 is 15 residues long. After removal of 8 bases from V and 6 bases from J, the junction contained 14 bases not matched to a gene.

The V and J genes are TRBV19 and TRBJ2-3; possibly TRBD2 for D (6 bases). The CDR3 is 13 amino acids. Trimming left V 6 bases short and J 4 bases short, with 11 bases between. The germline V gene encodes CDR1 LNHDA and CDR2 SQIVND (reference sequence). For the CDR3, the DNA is TGTGCCAGTAGGGGGGGAAGGGCAGATACGCAGTATTTT. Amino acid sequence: CASRGGRADTQYF.

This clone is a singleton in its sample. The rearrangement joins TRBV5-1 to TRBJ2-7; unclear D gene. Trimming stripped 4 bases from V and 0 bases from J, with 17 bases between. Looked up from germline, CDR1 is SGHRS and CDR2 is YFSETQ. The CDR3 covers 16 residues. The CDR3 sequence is CASSPGGGTNSYEQYF. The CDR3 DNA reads TGCGCCAGCAGCCCGGGTGGTGGAACAAACTCCTACGAGCAGTACTTC.

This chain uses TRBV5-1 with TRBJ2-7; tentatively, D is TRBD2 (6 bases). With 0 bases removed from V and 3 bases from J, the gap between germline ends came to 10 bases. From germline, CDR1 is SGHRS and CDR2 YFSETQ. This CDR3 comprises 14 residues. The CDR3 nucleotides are TGCGCCAGCAGCTTGGGCTTTAGCGGCTACGAGCAGTACTTC. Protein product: CASSLGFSGYEQYF.

For the CDR3, the DNA is TGTGCCAGCAGTTATCGGGGGGATGGCTATGGCTACACCTTC. Protein: CASSYRGDGYGYTF. The chain combines TRBV6-5 with TRBJ1-2; tentatively, D is TRBD1 (5 bases). CDR1 MNHEY and CDR2 SVGAGI come from the germline V gene. V was trimmed by 3 bases and J by 4 bases, leaving 12 bases between them. The CDR3 extends over 14 amino acids.

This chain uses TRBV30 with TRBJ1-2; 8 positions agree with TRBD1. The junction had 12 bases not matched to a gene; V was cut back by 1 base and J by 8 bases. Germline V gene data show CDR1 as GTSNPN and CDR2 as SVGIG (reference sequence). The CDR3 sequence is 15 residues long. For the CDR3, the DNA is TGTGCCTGGAGTGACCCGCGCAGGGGGCATGGCGGCTACACCTTC. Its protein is CAWSDPRRGHGGYTF.

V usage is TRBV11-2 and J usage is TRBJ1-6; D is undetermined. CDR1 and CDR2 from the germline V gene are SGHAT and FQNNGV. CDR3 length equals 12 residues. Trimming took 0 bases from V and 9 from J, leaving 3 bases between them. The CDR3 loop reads CASSLDRSPLHF. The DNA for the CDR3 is TGTGCCAGCAGCTTAGATCGTTCACCCCTCCACTTT. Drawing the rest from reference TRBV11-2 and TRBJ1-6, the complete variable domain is EAGVAQSPRYKIIEKRQSVAFWCNPISGHATLYWYQQILGQGPKLLIQFQNNGVVDDSQLPKDRFSAERLKGVDSTLKIQPAKLEDSAVYLCASSLDRSPLHFGNGTRLTVT.

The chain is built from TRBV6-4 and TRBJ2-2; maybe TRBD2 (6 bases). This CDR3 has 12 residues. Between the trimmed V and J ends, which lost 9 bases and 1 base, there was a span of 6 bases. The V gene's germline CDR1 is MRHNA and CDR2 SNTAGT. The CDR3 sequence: CARRENTGELFF. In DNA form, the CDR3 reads TGTGCCAGGCGGGAGAACACCGGGGAGCTGTTTTTT.

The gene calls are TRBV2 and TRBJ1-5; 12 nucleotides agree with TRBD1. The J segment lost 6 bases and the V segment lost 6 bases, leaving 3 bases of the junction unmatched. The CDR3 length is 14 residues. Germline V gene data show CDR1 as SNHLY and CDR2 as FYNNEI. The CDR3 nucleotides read TGTGCCAGCAGCGGGACAGGGGGCGGTCAGCCCCAGCATTTT. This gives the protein CASSGTGGGQPQHF. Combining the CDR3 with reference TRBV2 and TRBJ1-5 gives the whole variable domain EPEVTQTPSHQVTQMGQEVILRCVPISNHLYFYWYRQILGQKVEFLVSFYNNEISEKSEIFDDQFSVERPDGSNFTLKIRSTKLEDSAMYFCASSGTGGGQPQHFGDGTRLSIL.

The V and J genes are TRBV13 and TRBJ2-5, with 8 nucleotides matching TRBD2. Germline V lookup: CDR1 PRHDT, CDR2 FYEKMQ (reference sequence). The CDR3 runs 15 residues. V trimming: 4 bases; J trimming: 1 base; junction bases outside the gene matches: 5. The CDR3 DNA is TGTGCCAGCAGCTCCCGGACTAGCCTCCAAGAGACCCAGTACTTC. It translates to CASSSRTSLQETQYF.

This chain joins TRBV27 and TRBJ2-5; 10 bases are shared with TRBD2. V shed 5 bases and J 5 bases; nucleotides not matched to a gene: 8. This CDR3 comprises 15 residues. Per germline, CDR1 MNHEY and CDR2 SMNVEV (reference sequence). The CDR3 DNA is TGTGCCAGCAGTGTACTAGCGGGAACCCAGGAGACCCAGTACTTC. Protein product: CASSVLAGTQETQYF.

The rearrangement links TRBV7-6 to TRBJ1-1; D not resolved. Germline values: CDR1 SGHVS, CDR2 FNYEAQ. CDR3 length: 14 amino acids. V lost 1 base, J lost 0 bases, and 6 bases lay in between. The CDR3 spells CASSLGQMNTEAFF. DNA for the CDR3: TGTGCCAGCAGCTTAGGGCAAATGAACACTGAAGCTTTCTTT.